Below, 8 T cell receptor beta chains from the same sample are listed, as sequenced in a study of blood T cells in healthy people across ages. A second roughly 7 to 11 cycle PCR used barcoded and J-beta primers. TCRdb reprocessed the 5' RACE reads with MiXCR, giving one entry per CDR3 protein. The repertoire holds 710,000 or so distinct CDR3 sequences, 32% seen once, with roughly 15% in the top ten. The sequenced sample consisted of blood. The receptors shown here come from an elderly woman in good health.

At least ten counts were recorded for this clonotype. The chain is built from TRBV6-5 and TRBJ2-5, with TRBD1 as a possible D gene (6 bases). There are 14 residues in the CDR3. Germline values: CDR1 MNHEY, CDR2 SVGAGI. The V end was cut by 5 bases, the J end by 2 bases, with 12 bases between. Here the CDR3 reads CASSRRTAQETQYF. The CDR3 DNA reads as TGTGCCAGCAGTAGGAGGACAGCTCAAGAGACCCAGTACTTC.

The CDR3 sequence: CASTDSDSYNSPLHF. The CDR3 nucleotides read TGTGCCAGCACCGACTCAGACTCCTATAATTCACCCCTCCACTTT. This chain joins TRBV6-6 and TRBJ1-6; D not resolved. Deletions cut 7 bases from V and 0 bases from J, with 10 bases between. The length of the CDR3 is 15 residues. Germline V gene data show CDR1 as MNHNY and CDR2 as SVGAGI (reference sequence).

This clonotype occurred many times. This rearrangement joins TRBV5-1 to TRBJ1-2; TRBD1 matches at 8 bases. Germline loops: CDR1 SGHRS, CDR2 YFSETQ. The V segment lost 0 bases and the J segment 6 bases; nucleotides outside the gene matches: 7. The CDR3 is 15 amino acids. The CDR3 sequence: CASSLGDRQLDGYTF. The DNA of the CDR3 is TGCGCCAGCAGCTTGGGGGACAGGCAGTTGGATGGCTACACCTTC. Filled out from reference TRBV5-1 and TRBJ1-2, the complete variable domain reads KAGVTQTPRYLIKTRGQQVTLSCSPISGHRSVSWYQQTPGQGLQFLFEYFSETQRNKGNFPGRFSGRQFSNSRSEMNVSTLELGDSALYLCASSLGDRQLDGYTFGSGTRLTVV.

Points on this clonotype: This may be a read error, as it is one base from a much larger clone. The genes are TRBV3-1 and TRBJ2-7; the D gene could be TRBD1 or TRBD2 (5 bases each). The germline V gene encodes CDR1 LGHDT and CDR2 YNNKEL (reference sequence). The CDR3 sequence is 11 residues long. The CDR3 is CASSWDDEQCF. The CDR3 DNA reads TGTGCCAGCTCCTGGGACGACGAGCAGTGCTTC.

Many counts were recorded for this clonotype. The CDR3 sequence is CAISELPGWTGGTQYF. DNA for the CDR3: TGTGCCATCAGTGAGCTCCCGGGGTGGACTGGCGGTACGCAGTATTTT. The gene calls are TRBV10-3 and TRBJ2-3, with D perhaps matching TRBD2 (5 bases). CDR3 size: 16 residues. Germline V lookup: CDR1 ENHRY, CDR2 SYGVKD. With 2 bases removed from V and 8 bases from J, the gap between germline ends came to 20 bases.

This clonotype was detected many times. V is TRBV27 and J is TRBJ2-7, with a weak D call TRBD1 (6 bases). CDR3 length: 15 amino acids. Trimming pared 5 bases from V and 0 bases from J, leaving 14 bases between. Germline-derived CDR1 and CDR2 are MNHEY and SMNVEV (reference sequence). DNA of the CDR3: TGTGCCAGCAGTCCCAGGACAGTGAGCTCCTACGAGCAGTACTTC. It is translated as CASSPRTVSSYEQYF.

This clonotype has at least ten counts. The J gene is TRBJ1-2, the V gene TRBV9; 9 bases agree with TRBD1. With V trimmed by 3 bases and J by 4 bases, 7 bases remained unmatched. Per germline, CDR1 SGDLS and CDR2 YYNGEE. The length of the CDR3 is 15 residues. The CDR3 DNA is TGTGCCAGCAGCGCCTGGGGACAGGGAGTCTATGGCTACACCTTC. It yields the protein CASSAWGQGVYGYTF.

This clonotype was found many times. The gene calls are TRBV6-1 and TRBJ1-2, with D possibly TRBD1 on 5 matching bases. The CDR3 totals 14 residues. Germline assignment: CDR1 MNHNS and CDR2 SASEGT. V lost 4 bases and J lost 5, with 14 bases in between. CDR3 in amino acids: CASSAGRALYGYTF. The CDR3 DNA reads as TGTGCCAGCAGTGCGGGCAGGGCCCTTTATGGCTACACCTTC.